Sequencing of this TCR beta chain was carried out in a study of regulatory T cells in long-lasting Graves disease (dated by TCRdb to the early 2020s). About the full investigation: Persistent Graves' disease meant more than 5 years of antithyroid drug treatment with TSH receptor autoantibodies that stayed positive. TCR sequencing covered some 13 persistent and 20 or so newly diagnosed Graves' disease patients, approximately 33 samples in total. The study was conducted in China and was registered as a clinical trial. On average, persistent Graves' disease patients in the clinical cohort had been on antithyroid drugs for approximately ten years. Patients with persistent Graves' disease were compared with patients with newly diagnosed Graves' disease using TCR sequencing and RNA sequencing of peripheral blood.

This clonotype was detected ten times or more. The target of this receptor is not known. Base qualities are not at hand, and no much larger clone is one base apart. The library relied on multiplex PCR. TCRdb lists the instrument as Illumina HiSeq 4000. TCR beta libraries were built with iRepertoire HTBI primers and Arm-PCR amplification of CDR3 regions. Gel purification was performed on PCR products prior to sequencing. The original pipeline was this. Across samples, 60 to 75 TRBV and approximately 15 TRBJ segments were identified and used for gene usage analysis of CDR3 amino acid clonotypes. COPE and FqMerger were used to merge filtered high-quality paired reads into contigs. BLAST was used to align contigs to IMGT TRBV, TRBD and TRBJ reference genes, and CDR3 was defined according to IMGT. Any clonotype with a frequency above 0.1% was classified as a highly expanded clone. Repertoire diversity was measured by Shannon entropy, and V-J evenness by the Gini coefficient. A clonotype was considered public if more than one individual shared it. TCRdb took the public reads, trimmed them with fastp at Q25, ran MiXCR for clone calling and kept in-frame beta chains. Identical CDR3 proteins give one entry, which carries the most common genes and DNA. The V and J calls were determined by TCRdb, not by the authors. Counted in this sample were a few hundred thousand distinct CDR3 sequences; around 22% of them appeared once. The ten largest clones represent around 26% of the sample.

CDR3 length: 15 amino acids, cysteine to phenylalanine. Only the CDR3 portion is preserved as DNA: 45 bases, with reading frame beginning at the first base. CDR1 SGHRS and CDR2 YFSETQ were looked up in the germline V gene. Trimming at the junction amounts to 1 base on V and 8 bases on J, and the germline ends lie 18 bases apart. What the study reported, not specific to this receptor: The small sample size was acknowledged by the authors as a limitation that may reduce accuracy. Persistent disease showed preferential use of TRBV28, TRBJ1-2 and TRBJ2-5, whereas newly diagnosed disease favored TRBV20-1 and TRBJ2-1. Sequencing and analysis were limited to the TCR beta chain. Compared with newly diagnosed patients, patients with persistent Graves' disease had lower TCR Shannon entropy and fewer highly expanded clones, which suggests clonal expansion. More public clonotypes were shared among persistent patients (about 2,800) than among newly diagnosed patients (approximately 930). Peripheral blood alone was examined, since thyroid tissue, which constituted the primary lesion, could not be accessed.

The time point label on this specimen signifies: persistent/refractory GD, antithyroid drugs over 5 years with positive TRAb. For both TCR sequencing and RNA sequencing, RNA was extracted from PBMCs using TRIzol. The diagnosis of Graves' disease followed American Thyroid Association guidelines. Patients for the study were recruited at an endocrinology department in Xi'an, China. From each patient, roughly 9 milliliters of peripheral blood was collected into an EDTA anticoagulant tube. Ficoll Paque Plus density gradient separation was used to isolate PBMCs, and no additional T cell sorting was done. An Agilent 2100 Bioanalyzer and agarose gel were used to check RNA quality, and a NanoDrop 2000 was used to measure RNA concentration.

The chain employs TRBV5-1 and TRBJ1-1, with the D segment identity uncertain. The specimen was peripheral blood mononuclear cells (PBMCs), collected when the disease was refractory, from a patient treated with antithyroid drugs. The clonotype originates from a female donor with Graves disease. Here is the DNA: TGCGCCAGCAGCTTGTCGGGAACCCGGGCGGGAGAAGCTTTCTTT. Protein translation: CASSLSGTRAGEAFF.